This TCR beta chain emerged from a study of cytomegalovirus exposure and HLA in healthy donors. Study observations and caveats: Across donors, sequencing depth was assumed by presence/absence analyses to be roughly uniform.

Germline V CDR1 and CDR2: SGDLS, YYNGEE. The CDR3 is made up of 15 amino acids. V was cut by 0 bases and J by 4 bases, with 13 bases left in between. Comment on this clone: No antigen is known for it.

The PCR made use of 60 Vbeta and 13 Jbeta primers. Profiled with immunoSEQ multiplex PCR; TCRdb holds only in-frame clones, not every one. This sample carries fewer than 150,000 clones, with under 3.5% going to the ten biggest clones. The V gene is TRBV9, the J gene TRBJ1-1; D might be TRBD1 (6 bases). Input material: PBMCs. This clonotype was obtained from a man aged 35 to 55 in good health and CMV-seronegative. The chain's CDR3 is CASSVDSGGVTEAFF. CDR3 sequence (DNA): TGTGCCAGCAGCGTAGATTCGGGGGGCGTCACTGAAGCTTTCTTT.